The 7 T cell receptor beta chains below all came from one sample that was sequenced in a study of regulatory T cells in long-lasting Graves disease. Through Arm-PCR of CDR3 regions and iRepertoire HTBI primers, TCR beta libraries were built. TCRdb called the multiplex PCR reads again in MiXCR, with one record for every CDR3 protein. The data show more than 450,000 distinct CDR3 sequences, approximately 12% seen once. Time point denoted: newly diagnosed GD, antithyroid drugs for less than 3 months. Researchers made the TCR library from RNA that was extracted from PBMCs. Separately, the same data were catalogued under a study of T cells in Graves' hyperthyroidism and ophthalmopathy.

The specimen was peripheral blood mononuclear cells (PBMCs), collected at new diagnosis, from a patient treated with antithyroid drugs. These TCRs come from a woman aged 25-40 years with Graves disease.

This clonotype was seen at least ten times. V usage is TRBV19 and J usage is TRBJ2-2; weak D call: TRBD1 (5 bases). The CDR3 has 15 amino acids. V lost 8 bases and J lost 6, with 19 bases in between. The germline V gene has CDR1 LNHDA and CDR2 SQIVND (reference sequence). The CDR3 loop reads CASGVNRLYAGELFF. The DNA for the CDR3 is TGTGCCAGTGGTGTGAACAGGCTCTACGCCGGGGAGCTGTTTTTT.

CDR3 in amino acids: CASSNAGTTDTQYF. Written as DNA, the CDR3 is TGTGCCAGCAGTAACGCGGGAACGACAGATACGCAGTATTTT. The J gene is TRBJ2-3, the V gene TRBV27, with a possible D match to TRBD2 (6 bases). CDR3 length: 14 residues. Per germline, CDR1 MNHEY and CDR2 SMNVEV (reference sequence). Trimming stripped 5 bases from V and 3 bases from J, with 12 bases between.

V usage is TRBV28 and J usage is TRBJ1-2, with 8 nucleotides matching TRBD1. V lost 2 bases to trimming and J lost 9 bases; unmatched junction nucleotides: 11. The CDR3 consists of 15 residues. The germline CDR1 and CDR2 sequences are MDHEN and SYDVKM. The CDR3 DNA sequence: TGTGCCAGCAGTTTACAGGGGGCAAGAGGTATTAGCTACACCTTC. This gives the protein CASSLQGARGISYTF.

This clonotype was found many times. This chain connects TRBV6-2 or TRBV6-3 to TRBJ2-1; D not certain. Trimming cost V 0 bases and J 6 bases, with 9 bases left between them. Germline-derived CDR1 and CDR2 are MNHEY and SVGEGT. The CDR3 covers 14 residues. The CDR3 nucleotides read TGTGCCAGCAGTTACTCGATACGTAGCAATGAGCAGTTCTTC. Its protein product is CASSYSIRSNEQFF.

The table lists this clonotype with many counts. V is TRBV19 and J is TRBJ1-4; D gene uncertain. Germline CDR1 LNHDA, CDR2 SQIVND (reference sequence). The CDR3 is 14 residues long. V dropped 3 bases and J dropped 5 bases, with 10 bases sitting between them. CDR3 sequence (DNA): TGTGCCAGTAGTATGGTGAGAGGGAATGAAAAACTGTTTTTT. Its translation is CASSMVRGNEKLFF.

This clonotype was observed at least ten times. This CDR3 reads CSARVAGGPGNEQFF. DNA of the CDR3: TGCAGTGCTAGAGTGGCGGGAGGGCCGGGGAATGAGCAGTTCTTC. The V call is TRBV20-1, the J call TRBJ2-1, with TRBD2 matching over 9 bases. This CDR3 is 15 amino acids long. J gave up 7 bases and V 1 base, and 8 bases lay outside the gene matches. Germline V gene lookup returns CDR1 DFQATT and CDR2 SNEGSKA (reference sequence).

This clonotype showed up many times. The chain couples TRBV28 to TRBJ2-2; D may match TRBD1 or TRBD2 (5 bases each). Germline V CDR1 and CDR2: MDHEN, SYDVKM. The CDR3 totals 15 residues. Trimming removed 6 bases at V and 5 bases at J, with 16 bases between. CDR3 nucleotide sequence: TGTGCCAGCAGCCCTAGGCGGTGGGGGACCGGGGAGCTGTTTTTT. Its translation is CASSPRRWGTGELFF.